This TCR beta chain comes out of a study of blood T cell repertoires in COVID-19. Study-level information: Nucleic acid was either cDNA or gDNA, and it came from T cells, B-cell-depleted T cells, or PBMCs.

Clones were read by immunoSEQ multiplex PCR, and TCRdb kept only the in-frame ones, dropping some. The repertoire consists of a few hundred thousand clones, with 70% to 85% occurring once and the leading ten covering approximately 3.2%. The CDR3 is 13 amino acids. Trimming at V came to 5 bases and at J to 13 bases, leaving 11 bases not matched to a gene. CDR1 is LNHDA and CDR2 is SQIVND in the germline V gene (reference sequence). The origin of this receptor is a woman at least 80 years old with acute or convalescent COVID-19. The chain uses TRBV19 and TRBJ2-5, with 9 nucleotides matching TRBD2. Sequenced sample: peripheral blood. The CDR3 coding sequence is TGTGCCAGTAGTCCACCCCTTAGCGGGGGCCTGTACTTC. This sequence encodes CASSPPLSGGLYF.